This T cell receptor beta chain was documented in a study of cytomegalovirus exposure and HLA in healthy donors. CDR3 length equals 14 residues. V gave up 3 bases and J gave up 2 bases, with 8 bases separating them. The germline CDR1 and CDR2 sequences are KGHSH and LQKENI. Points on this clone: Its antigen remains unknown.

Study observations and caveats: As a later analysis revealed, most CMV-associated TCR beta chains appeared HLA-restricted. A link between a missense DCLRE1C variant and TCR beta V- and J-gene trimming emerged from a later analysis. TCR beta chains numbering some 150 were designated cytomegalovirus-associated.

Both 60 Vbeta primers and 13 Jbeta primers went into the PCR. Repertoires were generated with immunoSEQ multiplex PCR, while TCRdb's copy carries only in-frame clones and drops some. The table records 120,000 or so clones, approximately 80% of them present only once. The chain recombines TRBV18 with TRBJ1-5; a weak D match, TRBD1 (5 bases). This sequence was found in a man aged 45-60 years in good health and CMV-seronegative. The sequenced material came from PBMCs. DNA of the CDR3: TGTGCCAGCTCACCGGAACAGGGCAATCAGCCCCAGCATTTT. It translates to CASSPEQGNQPQHF.